A single sample gave rise to the 8 T cell receptor beta chains below, sequenced in a study of CD8 T cells in Susac syndrome. It was with random hexamers that about 0.45 to 1 ug RNA was reverse transcribed. MiXCR was run by TCRdb on the immunoSEQ multiplex PCR reads, yielding one entry per CDR3 protein. The sample lists about 140,000 distinct CDR3 sequences, 94% seen once, with approximately 0.25% in the top ten. The specimen sequenced was CD8+ T cells from PBMCs. The receptors were sampled from a human donor in good health.

This clonotype showed up just once. V gene TRBV7-8 combines with J gene TRBJ1-1, with 7 bases fitting TRBD1. The CDR3 loop spans 15 amino acids. Germline CDR1 is SGHVS and CDR2 is FQNEAQ. V lost 7 bases to trimming and J lost 3 bases; unmatched junction nucleotides: 11. The CDR3 DNA sequence: TGTGCCAGCACCCTAGAACAGGGGTATGACACTGAAGCTTTCTTT. Its protein product is CASTLEQGYDTEAFF.

The chain uses TRBV25-1 and TRBJ2-7; 13 bases agree with TRBD2. The trim removed 4 bases at V and 2 bases at J, leaving 2 bases unmatched. The CDR3 extends over 15 amino acids. In germline, CDR1 is MGHDK, CDR2 SYGVNS. CDR3 nucleotides: TGTGCCAGCAGTGCCGGACTAGCGGGAGCCTACGAGCAGTACTTC. It is translated as CASSAGLAGAYEQYF.

The chain carries TRBV20-1 and TRBJ2-5, with unresolved D. The V end lost 0 bases, the J end lost 0 bases, and 5 bases lay between the germline ends. CDR3 length: 13 amino acids. Germline values: CDR1 DFQATT, CDR2 SNEGSKA (reference sequence). In nucleotides, the CDR3 is TGCAGTGCTAGAGAAGAGAACCAAGAGACCCAGTACTTC. This translates into CSAREENQETQYF.

The chain combines TRBV30 with TRBJ1-1; possible D gene TRBD1, 6 bases. The CDR3 sequence is 12 residues long. Trimming took 0 bases from V and 6 from J, leaving 8 bases between them. Looked up from germline, CDR1 is GTSNPN and CDR2 is SVGIG (reference sequence). In nucleotides, the CDR3 is TGTGCCTGGAGTGTACAGGGCTCTGAAGCTTTCTTT. This codes for CAWSVQGSEAFF. The variable domain in full, completed from reference TRBV30 and TRBJ1-1, reads SQTIHQWPATLVQPVGSPLSLECTVEGTSNPNLYWYRQAAGRGLQLLFYSVGIGQISSEVPQNLSASRPQDRQFILSSKKLLLSDSGFYLCAWSVQGSEAFFGQGTRLTVV.

The CDR3 loop is CASSWGLASYEQYF. Written as DNA, the CDR3 is TGTGCCAGCAGTTGGGGACTAGCGAGCTACGAGCAGTACTTC. The chain is built from TRBV6-2 or TRBV6-3 and TRBJ2-7, with 10 bases that match TRBD2. Looked up from germline, CDR1 is MNHEY and CDR2 is SVGEGT. The junction had 3 bases not matched to a gene; V was cut back by 4 bases and J by 3 bases. The CDR3 consists of 14 residues.

The chain joins TRBV7-9 to TRBJ2-5; possible D gene TRBD2, 6 bases. CDR1 and CDR2 (germline): SEHNR, FQNEAQ (reference sequence). This CDR3 has 14 amino acids. The V and J ends lost 6 bases and 0 bases respectively, with 11 bases between them. Written as DNA, the CDR3 is TGTGCCAGCAGATCACCGGGAGACCAAGAGACCCAGTACTTC. It translates to CASRSPGDQETQYF.

The rearrangement links TRBV6-1 to TRBJ1-5; no reliable D call. The CDR3 is made up of 10 amino acids. CDR1 and CDR2 (germline): MNHNS, SASEGT. V was clipped by 7 bases and J by 7 bases, with 5 bases between them. The CDR3 coding sequence is TGTGCCAGCAATTTCCAGCCCCAGCATTTT. Amino acids: CASNFQPQHF.

This sequence joins TRBV24-1 and TRBJ2-1, with D hard to call. The length of the CDR3 is 12 residues. Trimming removed 7 bases from V and 7 bases from J, with 10 bases in between. CDR1 is KGHDR and CDR2 is SFDVKD in the germline V gene. The CDR3 region has the DNA TGTGCCACCAGGGCGTCTTGGAATGAGCAGTTCTTC. Protein: CATRASWNEQFF.